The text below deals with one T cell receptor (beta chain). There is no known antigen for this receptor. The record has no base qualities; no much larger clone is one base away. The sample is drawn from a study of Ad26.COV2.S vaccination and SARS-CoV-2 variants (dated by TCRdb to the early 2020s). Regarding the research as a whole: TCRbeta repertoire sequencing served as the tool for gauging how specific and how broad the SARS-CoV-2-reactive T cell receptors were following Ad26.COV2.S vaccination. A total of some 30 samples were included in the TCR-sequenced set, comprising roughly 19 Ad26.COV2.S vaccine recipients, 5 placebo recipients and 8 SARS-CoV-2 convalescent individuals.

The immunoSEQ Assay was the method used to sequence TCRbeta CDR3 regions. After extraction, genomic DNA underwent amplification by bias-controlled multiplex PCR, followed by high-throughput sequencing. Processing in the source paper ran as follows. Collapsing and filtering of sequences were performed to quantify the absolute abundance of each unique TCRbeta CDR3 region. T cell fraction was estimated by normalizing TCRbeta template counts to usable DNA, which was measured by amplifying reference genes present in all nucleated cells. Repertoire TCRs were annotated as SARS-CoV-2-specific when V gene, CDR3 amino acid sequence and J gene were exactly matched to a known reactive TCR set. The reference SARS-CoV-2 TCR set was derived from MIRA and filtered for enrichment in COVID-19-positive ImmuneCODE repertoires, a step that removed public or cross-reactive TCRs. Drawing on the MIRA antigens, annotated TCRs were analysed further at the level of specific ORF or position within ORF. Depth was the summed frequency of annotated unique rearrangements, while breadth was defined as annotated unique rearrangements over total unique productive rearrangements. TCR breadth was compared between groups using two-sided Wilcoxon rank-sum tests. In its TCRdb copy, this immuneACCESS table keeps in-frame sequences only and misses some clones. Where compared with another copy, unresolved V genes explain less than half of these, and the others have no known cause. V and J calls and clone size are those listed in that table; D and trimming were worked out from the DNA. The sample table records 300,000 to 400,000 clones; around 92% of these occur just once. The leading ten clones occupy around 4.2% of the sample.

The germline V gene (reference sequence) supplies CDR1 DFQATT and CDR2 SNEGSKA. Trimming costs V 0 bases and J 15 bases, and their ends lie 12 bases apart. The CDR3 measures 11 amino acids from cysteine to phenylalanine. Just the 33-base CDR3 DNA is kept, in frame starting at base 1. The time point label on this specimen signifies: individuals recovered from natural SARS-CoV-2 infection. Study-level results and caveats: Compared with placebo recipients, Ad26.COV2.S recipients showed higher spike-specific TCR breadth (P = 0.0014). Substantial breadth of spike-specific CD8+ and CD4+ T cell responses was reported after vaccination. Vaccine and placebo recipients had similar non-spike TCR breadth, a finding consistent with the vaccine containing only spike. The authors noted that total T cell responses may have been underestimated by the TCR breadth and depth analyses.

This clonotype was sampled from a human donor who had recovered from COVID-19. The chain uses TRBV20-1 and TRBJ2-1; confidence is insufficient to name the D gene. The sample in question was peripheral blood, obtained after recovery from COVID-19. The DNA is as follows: TGCAGTGCTAGAGATGGCCCTTTGGTGTTCTTC. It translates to CSARDGPLVFF.